The T cell receptor (beta chain) under discussion was sequenced for a study of response to subunit inactivated influenza vaccine. Whole-study findings and limits: The authors offered the suggestion that each seasonal influenza vaccination recruits few new T cells.

One entry per CDR3 protein results from TCRdb running MiXCR on the RT-PCR reads. This table has 550,000 to 600,000 distinct CDR3 sequences, 10% to 15% appearing once. Germline CDR1 reads SGHDN; CDR2 reads FVKESK. CDR3 length equals 16 residues. V gave up 5 bases and J gave up 1 base; unmatched junction bases: 7. In this sample, this clonotype turned up many times. Its antigen is still unknown. This rearrangement joins TRBV14 to TRBJ2-2; 7 nucleotides agree with TRBD1. Specimen: PBMCs from blood, collected on the day of vaccination. This receptor was identified in a man aged 50 or older who received an inactivated influenza vaccine. CDR3 amino acids: CASSTNRGQNTGELFF. The DNA for the CDR3 is TGTGCCAGCAGCACCAACAGGGGTCAGAACACCGGGGAGCTGTTTTTT. The variable domain in full, completed from reference TRBV14 and TRBJ2-2, reads EAGVTQFPSHSVIEKGQTVTLRCDPISGHDNLYWYRRVMGKEIKFLLHFVKESKQDESGMPNNRFLAERTGGTYSTLKVQPAELEDSGVYFCASSTNRGQNTGELFFGEGSRLTVL.